This is a list of T cell receptor beta chains from one sample in a study of cytomegalovirus exposure and HLA in healthy donors. Using immunoSEQ multiplex PCR, the repertoire was profiled, and TCRdb retains in-frame clones only, with some absent. Of roughly 87,000 clones in the sample, 65% to 75% are singletons; the top ten hold roughly 4.2%. The sample comprised PBMCs. The receptors stem from a man aged 60 to 75 in good health and CMV-seronegative. CDR3s include the opening cysteine and the closing phenylalanine or tryptophan.

v_call: TRBV7-9; j_call: TRBJ2-5; cdr3_aa: CASSFGLALETQYF
v_call: TRBV4-1; j_call: TRBJ2-7; cdr3_aa: CASSLRVSYEQYF
v_call: TRBV11-3; j_call: TRBJ2-1; cdr3_aa: CASSLIRGAGNEQFF
v_call: TRBV11-1; j_call: TRBJ1-2; cdr3_aa: CASSLEGAAYGYTF
v_call: TRBV19; j_call: TRBJ1-2; cdr3_aa: CASRPPRGAGYTF
v_call: TRBV7-2; j_call: TRBJ1-4; cdr3_aa: CASSPLSLRSEKLFF
v_call: TRBV5-1; j_call: TRBJ2-5; cdr3_aa: CASSLGGTLQETQYF
v_call: TRBV9; j_call: TRBJ2-3; cdr3_aa: CASSVGTRRDTQYF
v_call: TRBV6-4; j_call: TRBJ2-5; cdr3_aa: CASRGLHETQYF
v_call: TRBV6-1; j_call: TRBJ2-1; cdr3_aa: CASSFESGGNNEQFF
v_call: TRBV6-1; j_call: TRBJ1-1; cdr3_aa: CASSETLPGRAFF
v_call: TRBV19; j_call: TRBJ1-5; cdr3_aa: CASSLGTGGGQPQHF
v_call: TRBV30; j_call: TRBJ1-2; cdr3_aa: CAWKDRGNYGYTF
v_call: TRBV10-3; j_call: TRBJ2-7; cdr3_aa: CAISETVAYEQYF
v_call: TRBV25-1; j_call: TRBJ2-7; cdr3_aa: CASRWSGSSYEQYF
v_call: TRBV19; j_call: TRBJ1-5; cdr3_aa: CASSIVAGGQPQHF
v_call: TRBV5-4; j_call: TRBJ1-4; cdr3_aa: CASSLKPNEKLFF
v_call: TRBV6-1; j_call: TRBJ1-1; cdr3_aa: CASSTPGQEAFF
v_call: TRBV4-1; j_call: TRBJ2-1; cdr3_aa: CASSQAGGAGEQFF
v_call: TRBV15; j_call: TRBJ1-4; cdr3_aa: CATSGSQTGGNEKLFF
v_call: TRBV2; j_call: TRBJ2-5; cdr3_aa: CASAMTRRETQYF
v_call: TRBV5-6; j_call: TRBJ2-2; cdr3_aa: CASTPFGRGDTGELFF
v_call: TRBV6-5; j_call: -; cdr3_aa: CASSGPRTGAYEQYF
v_call: TRBV14; j_call: TRBJ2-7; cdr3_aa: CASSQAAGVFYEQYF
v_call: TRBV27; j_call: TRBJ1-2; cdr3_aa: CASSPRGNYGYTF
v_call: TRBV7-7; j_call: TRBJ2-1; cdr3_aa: CASSPLGRGVYNEQFF
v_call: TRBV7-2; j_call: TRBJ1-6; cdr3_aa: CASSYGNSPLHF
v_call: TRBV18; j_call: -; cdr3_aa: CASSLRGISYEQYF
v_call: TRBV18; j_call: TRBJ1-2; cdr3_aa: CASSPDSAEGGYTF
v_call: TRBV2; j_call: TRBJ2-5; cdr3_aa: CASKNREETRYF
v_call: TRBV5-1; j_call: TRBJ1-4; cdr3_aa: CASSLQGVDEKLFF
v_call: TRBV13; j_call: TRBJ1-1; cdr3_aa: CASSLVGATEAFF
v_call: TRBV6-5; j_call: TRBJ1-6; cdr3_aa: CASSYAGDYNSPLHF
v_call: TRBV2; j_call: TRBJ2-3; cdr3_aa: CASSSGQGTAQYF
v_call: TRBV6-5; j_call: TRBJ1-1; cdr3_aa: CASSGTGQNTEAFF
v_call: TRBV11-3; j_call: TRBJ2-2; cdr3_aa: CASSRGGGLPTGELFF
v_call: TRBV9; j_call: TRBJ2-7; cdr3_aa: CASSVESGYEQYF
v_call: TRBV5-5; j_call: TRBJ2-2; cdr3_aa: CASTLLAGGLDTGELFF
v_call: TRBV4-1; j_call: TRBJ2-1; cdr3_aa: CASSQDPAGGVYNEQFF
v_call: TRBV7-9; j_call: TRBJ1-1; cdr3_aa: CASSLEGGMNTEAFF
v_call: TRBV4-1; j_call: TRBJ2-7; cdr3_aa: CASSPMLGYEQYF
v_call: TRBV7-9; j_call: TRBJ1-4; cdr3_aa: CSSSPIPGQGFASEKLFF
v_call: TRBV12-5; j_call: TRBJ2-1; cdr3_aa: CASARDNEQFF
v_call: TRBV2; j_call: TRBJ2-3; cdr3_aa: CASSEADRGENTQYF
v_call: TRBV18; j_call: TRBJ1-5; cdr3_aa: CASSPQGARQPQHF
v_call: TRBV6-1; j_call: TRBJ2-1; cdr3_aa: CASISDRQGEQFF
v_call: TRBV4-1; j_call: TRBJ2-5; cdr3_aa: CASSQWGGPETQYF
v_call: TRBV9; j_call: TRBJ2-7; cdr3_aa: CASTYSFRSAYEQYF
v_call: TRBV28; j_call: TRBJ2-2; cdr3_aa: CASSSRTGGPGELFF
v_call: TRBV18; j_call: TRBJ1-1; cdr3_aa: CASSPFPGQGPGTEAFF
v_call: TRBV5-4; j_call: TRBJ2-7; cdr3_aa: CASSLAPNYEQYF